This T cell receptor beta chain came from a study of control samples from healthy donors and cancer patients. Looked up from germline, CDR1 is SGHRS and CDR2 is YFSETQ. The V segment lost 4 bases and the J segment 6 bases; nucleotides outside the gene matches: 2. The CDR3 has 12 residues. The method was immunoSEQ multiplex PCR; TCRdb's version includes in-frame clones alone and lacks a portion of them. The sample lists under 150,000 clones; approximately 90% were seen once. Sequencing was done on a sample of blood. The genes are TRBV5-1 and TRBJ1-2, with 8 bases that match TRBD1. This TCR was sampled from a woman in her 70s in good health. CDR3 in amino acids: CASSKTGDGYTF. The CDR3 bases are TGCGCCAGCAGCAAGACAGGGGATGGCTACACCTTC.